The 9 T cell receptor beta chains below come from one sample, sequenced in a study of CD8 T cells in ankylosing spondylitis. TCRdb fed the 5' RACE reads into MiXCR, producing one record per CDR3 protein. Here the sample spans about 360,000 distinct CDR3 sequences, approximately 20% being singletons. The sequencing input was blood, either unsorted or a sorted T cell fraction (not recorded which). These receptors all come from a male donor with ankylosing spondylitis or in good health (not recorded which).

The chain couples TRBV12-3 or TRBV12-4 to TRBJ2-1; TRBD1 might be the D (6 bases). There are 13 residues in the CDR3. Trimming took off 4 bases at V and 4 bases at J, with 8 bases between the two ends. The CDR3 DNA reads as TGTGCCAGCAGTTGGGGACATTACAATGAGCAGTTCTTC. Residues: CASSWGHYNEQFF.

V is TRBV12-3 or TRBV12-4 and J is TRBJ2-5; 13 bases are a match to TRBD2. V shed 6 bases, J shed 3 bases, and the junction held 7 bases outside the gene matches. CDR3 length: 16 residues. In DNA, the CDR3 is TGTGCCAGCAGCCCTTCCGGACTAGCGGGGGAAGAGACCCAGTACTTC. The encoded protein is CASSPSGLAGEETQYF.

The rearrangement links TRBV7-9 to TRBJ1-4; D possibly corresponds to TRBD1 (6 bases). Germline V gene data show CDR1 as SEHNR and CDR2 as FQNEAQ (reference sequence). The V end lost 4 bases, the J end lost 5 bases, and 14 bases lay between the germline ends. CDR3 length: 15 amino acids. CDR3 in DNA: TGTGCCAGCAGCTACCCGTCTGACAGGAATGAAAAACTGTTTTTT. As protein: CASSYPSDRNEKLFF.

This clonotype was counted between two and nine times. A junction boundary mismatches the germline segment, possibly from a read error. DNA for the CDR3: TGTGCTAGCAGCTTAGCCCCCGGAGGGAACGAGCAGTACTTC. As protein: CASSLAPGGNEQYF. The chain joins TRBV7-7 to TRBJ2-7; tentative D call: TRBD2 (6 bases). There are 14 residues in the CDR3. Germline values: CDR1 SSHAT, CDR2 FNYEAQ (reference sequence).

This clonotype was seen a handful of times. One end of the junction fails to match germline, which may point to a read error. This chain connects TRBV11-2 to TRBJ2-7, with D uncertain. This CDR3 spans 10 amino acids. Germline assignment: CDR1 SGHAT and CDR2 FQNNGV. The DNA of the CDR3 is TGTGCCAGCAGCTCCAACGAGCAGTACTTC. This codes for CASSSNEQYF.

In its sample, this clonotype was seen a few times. The CDR3 region is CSARGPGQMGGGYTF. CDR3 DNA sequence: TGCAGTGCTAGAGGACCGGGACAGATGGGGGGTGGCTACACCTTC. The V call is TRBV20-1, the J call TRBJ1-2; 7 nucleotides agree with TRBD1. The germline CDR1 and CDR2 sequences are DFQATT and SNEGSKA (reference sequence). V dropped 1 base and J dropped 7; count of bases not matched to a gene: 12. This CDR3 has 15 residues.

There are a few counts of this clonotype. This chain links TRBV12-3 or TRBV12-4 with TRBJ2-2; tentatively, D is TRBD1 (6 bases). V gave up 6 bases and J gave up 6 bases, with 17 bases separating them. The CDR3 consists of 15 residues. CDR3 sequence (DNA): TGTGCCAGCAGCCTGGTGACAGGTATTGCCGGGGAGCTGTTTTTT. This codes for CASSLVTGIAGELFF.

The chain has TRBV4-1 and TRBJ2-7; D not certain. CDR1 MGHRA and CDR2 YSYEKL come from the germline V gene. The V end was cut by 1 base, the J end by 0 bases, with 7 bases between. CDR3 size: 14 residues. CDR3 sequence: CASSQARYSYEQYF. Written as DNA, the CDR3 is TGCGCCAGCAGCCAAGCCAGGTACTCCTACGAGCAGTACTTC.

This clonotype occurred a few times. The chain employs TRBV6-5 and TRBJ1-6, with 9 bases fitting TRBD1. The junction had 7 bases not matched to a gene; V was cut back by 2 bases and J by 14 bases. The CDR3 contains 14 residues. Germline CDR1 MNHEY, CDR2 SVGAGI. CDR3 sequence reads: CASSYDDRGKALHF. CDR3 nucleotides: TGTGCCAGCAGTTACGATGACAGGGGGAAGGCCCTCCACTTT.